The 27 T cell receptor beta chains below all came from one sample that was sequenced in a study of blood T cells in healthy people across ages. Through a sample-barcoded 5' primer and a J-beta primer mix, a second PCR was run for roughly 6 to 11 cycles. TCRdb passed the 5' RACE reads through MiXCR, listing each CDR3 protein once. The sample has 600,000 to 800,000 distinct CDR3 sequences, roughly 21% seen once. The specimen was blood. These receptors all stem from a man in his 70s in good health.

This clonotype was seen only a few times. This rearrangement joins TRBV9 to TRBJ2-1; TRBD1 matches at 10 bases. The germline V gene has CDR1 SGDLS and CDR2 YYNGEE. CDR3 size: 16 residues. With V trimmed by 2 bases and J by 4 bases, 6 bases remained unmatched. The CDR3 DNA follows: TGTGCCAGCAGCGTCTCCGGGACAGGGGCTTACAATGAGCAGTTCTTC. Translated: CASSVSGTGAYNEQFF.

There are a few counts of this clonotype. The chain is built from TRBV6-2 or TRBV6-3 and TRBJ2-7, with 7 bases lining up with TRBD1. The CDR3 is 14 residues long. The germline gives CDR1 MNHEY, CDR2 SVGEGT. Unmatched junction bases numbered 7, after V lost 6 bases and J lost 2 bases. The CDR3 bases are TGTGCCAGCAGCTATACGACAGGGCCCTACGAGCAGTACTTC. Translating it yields CASSYTTGPYEQYF.

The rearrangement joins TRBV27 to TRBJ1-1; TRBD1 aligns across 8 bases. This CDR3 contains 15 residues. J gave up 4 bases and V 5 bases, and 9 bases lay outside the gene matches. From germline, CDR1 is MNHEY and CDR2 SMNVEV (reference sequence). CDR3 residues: CASSVGQGWGTEAFF. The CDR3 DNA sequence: TGTGCCAGCAGTGTAGGACAGGGTTGGGGCACTGAAGCTTTCTTT.

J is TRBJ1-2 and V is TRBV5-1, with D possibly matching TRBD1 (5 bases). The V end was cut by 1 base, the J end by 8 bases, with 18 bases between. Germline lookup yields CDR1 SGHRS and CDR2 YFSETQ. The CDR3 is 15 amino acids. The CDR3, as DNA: TGCGCCAGCAGCTTGAGTGGGACGAGAGGGGAAGGCTACACCTTC. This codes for CASSLSGTRGEGYTF. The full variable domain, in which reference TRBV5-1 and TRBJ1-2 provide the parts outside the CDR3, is KAGVTQTPRYLIKTRGQQVTLSCSPISGHRSVSWYQQTPGQGLQFLFEYFSETQRNKGNFPGRFSGRQFSNSRSEMNVSTLELGDSALYLCASSLSGTRGEGYTFGSGTRLTVV.

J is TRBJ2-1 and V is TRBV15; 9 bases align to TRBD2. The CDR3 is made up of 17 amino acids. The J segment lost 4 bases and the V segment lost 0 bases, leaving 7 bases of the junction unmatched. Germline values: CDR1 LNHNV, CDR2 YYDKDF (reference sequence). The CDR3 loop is CATSREASGIVYNEQFF. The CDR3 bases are TGTGCCACCAGCAGAGAGGCTAGCGGGATTGTTTACAATGAGCAGTTCTTC.

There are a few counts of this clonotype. This CDR3 reads CASSRGTSGSHEQFF. DNA for the CDR3: TGTGCCAGCAGTCGGGGGACTAGCGGGAGTCATGAGCAGTTCTTC. The V call is TRBV27, the J call TRBJ2-1; 14 bases map to TRBD2. V gave up 5 bases and J gave up 8 bases; unmatched junction bases: 5. Germline values: CDR1 MNHEY, CDR2 SMNVEV (reference sequence). This CDR3 is 15 amino acids long.

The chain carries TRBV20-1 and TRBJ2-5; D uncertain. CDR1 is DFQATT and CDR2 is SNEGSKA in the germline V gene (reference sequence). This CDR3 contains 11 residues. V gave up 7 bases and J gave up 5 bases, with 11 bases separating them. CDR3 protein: CSGVGFETQYF. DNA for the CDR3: TGCAGTGGGGTGGGATTTGAGACCCAGTACTTC.

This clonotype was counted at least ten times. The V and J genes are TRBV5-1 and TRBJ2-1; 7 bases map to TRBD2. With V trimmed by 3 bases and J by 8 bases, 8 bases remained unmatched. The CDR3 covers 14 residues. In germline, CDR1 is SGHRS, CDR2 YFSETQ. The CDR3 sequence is CASSSQTSSDEQFF. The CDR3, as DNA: TGCGCCAGCAGCTCCCAGACTAGCAGTGATGAGCAGTTCTTC.

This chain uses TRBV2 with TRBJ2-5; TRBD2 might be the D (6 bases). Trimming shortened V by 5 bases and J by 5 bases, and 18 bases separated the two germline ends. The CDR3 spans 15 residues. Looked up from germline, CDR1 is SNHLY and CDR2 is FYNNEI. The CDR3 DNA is TGTGCCAGCAGTAACCAAGCGAGCGGAGGGGAGACCCAGTACTTC. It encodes CASSNQASGGETQYF.

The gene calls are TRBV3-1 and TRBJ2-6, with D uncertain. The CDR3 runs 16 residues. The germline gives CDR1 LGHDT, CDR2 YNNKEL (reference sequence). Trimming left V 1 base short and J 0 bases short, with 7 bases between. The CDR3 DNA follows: TGTGCCAGCAGCCAAGTTACCAACTCTGGGGCCAACGTCCTGACTTTC. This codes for CASSQVTNSGANVLTF.

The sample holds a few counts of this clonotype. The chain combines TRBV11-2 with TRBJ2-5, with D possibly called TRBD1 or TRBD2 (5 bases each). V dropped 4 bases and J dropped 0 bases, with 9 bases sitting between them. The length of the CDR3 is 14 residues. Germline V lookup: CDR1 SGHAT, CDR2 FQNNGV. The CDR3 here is CASSSGADQETQYF. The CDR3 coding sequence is TGTGCCAGCAGCTCCGGGGCCGACCAAGAGACCCAGTACTTC.

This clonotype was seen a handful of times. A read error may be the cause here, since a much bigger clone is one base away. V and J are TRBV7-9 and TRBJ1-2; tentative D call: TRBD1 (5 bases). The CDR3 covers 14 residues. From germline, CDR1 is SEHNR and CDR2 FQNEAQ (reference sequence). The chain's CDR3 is CSSSPGTVNYGYTF. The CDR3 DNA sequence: TGTTCCAGCAGCCCGGGGACCGTGAACTATGGCTACACCTTC.

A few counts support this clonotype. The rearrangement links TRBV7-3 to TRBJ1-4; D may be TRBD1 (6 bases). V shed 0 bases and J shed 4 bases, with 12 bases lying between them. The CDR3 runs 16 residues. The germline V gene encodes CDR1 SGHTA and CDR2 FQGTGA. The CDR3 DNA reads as TGTGCCAGCAGCTTAACGCCACAGGGCTATAATGAAAAACTGTTTTTT. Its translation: CASSLTPQGYNEKLFF.

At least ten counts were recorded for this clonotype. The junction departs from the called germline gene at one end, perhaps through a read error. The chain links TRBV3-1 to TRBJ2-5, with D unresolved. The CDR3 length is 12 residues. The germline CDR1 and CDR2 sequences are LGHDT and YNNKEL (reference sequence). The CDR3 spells CASSQDLETQYF. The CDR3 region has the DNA TGCGCCAGCAGCCAAGATCTGGAGACCCAGTACTTC.

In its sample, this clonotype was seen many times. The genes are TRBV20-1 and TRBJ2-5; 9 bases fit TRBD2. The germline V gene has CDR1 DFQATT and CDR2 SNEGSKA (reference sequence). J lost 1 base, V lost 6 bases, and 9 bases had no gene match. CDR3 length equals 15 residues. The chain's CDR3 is CSATSGRKVQETQYF. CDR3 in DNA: TGCAGTGCAACCAGCGGGAGGAAGGTCCAAGAGACCCAGTACTTC.

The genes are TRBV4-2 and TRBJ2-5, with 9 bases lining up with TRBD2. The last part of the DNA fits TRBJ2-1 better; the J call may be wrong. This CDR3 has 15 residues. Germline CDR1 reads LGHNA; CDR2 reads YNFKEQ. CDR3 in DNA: TGTGCCAGCAGCCAAGCCAGCGGGGGGAGCGTTAAGCAGTTCTTC. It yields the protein CASSQASGGSVKQFF.

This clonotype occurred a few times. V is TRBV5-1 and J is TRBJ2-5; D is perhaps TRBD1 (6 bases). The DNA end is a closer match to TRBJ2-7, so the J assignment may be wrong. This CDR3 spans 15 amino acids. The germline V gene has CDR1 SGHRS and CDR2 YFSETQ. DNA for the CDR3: TGCGCCAGCAGCTTGGGACCTGGACAGATTTACGAGCAGTACTTC. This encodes CASSLGPGQIYEQYF.

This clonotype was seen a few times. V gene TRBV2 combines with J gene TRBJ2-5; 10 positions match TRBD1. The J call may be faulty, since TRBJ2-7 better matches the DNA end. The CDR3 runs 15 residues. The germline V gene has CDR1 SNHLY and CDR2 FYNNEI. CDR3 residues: CASSDYRDRGLEQYF. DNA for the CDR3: TGTGCCAGCAGTGATTACCGGGACAGGGGTCTCGAGCAGTACTTC.

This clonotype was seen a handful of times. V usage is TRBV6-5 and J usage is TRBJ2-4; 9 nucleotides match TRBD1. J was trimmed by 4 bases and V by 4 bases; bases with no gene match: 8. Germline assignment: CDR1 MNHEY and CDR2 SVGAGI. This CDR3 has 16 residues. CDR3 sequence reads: CASSLSGTGRKNIQYF. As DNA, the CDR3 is TGTGCCAGCAGTTTATCCGGGACAGGGAGGAAAAACATTCAGTACTTC.

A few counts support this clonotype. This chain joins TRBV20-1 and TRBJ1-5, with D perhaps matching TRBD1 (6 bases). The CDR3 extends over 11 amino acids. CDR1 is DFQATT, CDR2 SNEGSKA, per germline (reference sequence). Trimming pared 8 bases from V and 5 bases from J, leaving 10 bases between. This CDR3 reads CSLGGDQPQHF. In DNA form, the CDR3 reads TGCAGTCTAGGGGGGGATCAGCCCCAGCATTTT.

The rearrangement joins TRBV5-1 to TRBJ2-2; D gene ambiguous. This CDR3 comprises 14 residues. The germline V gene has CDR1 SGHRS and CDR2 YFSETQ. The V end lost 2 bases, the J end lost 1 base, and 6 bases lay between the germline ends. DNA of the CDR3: TGCGCCAGCAGCTTCCTTCAGAACACCGGGGAGCTGTTTTTT. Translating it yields CASSFLQNTGELFF.

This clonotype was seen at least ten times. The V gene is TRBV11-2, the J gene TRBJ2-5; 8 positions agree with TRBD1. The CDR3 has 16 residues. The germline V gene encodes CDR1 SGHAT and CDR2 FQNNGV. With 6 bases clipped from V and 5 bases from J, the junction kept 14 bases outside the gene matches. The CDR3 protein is CASSRQGITNGETQYF. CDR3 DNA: TGTGCCAGCAGTCGACAGGGGATCACCAACGGGGAGACCCAGTACTTC.

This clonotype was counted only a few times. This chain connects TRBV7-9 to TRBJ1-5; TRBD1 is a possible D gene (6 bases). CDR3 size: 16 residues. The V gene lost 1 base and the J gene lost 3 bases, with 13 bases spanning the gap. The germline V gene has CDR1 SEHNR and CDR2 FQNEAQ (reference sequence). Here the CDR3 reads CASSLGGTPLNQPQHF. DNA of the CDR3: TGTGCCAGCAGCTTAGGCGGGACACCCCTCAATCAGCCCCAGCATTTT.

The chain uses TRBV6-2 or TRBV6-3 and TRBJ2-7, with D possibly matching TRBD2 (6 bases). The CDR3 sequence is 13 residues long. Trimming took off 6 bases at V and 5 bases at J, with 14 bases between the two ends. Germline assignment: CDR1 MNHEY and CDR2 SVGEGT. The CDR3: CASSLTSRDEQYF. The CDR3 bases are TGTGCCAGCAGCTTGACTAGTCGGGACGAGCAGTACTTC.

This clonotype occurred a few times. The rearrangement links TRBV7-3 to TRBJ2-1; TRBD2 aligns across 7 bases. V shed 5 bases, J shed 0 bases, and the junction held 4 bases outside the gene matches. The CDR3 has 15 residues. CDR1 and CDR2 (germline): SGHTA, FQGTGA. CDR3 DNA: TGTGCCAGCAGCCCTACTAGCGCCTCCTACAATGAGCAGTTCTTC. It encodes CASSPTSASYNEQFF.

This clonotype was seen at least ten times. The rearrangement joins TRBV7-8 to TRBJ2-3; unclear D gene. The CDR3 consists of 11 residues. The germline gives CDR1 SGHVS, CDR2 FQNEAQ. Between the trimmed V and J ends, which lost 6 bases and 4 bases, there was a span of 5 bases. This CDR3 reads CASSSPDTQYF. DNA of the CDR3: TGTGCCAGCAGTTCACCAGATACGCAGTATTTT. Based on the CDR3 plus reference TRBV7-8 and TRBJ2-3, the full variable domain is GAGVSQSPRYKVAKRGQDVALRCDPISGHVSLFWYQQALGQGPEFLTYFQNEAQLDKSGLPSDRFFAERPEGSVSTLKIQRTQQEDSAVYLCASSSPDTQYFGPGTRLTVL.

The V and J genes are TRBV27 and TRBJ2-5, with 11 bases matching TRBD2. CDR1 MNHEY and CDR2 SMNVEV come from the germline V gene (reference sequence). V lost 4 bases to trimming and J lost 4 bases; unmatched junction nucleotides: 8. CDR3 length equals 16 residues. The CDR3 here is CASSSNVGLAGETQYF. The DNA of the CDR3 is TGTGCCAGCAGTTCCAACGTCGGACTAGCGGGAGAGACCCAGTACTTC.